This is a list of T cell receptor beta chains from one sample in a study of molecular identifiers for immune sequencing clone quantification. TCRdb reprocessed the PCR reads via MiXCR and lists one record per CDR3 protein. The sample lists 400,000 to 600,000 distinct CDR3 sequences; about a fifth were seen once. Sequencing was carried out using naive CD8+ T cells from blood, with Jurkat cell RNA spiked in. Receptor source: a human donor in good health. Some libraries in this study had Jurkat cell RNA spiked in. Both conserved end residues are part of each CDR3. D genes are given only for firm matches. Part of the rows lack a size; the others show once, few, many or a class for expanded clones.

J	D	V	size	CDR3	DNA
TRBJ2-1	NA	TRBV12-3/TRBV12-4	few	CASSLSTTGGEQFF	TGTGCCAGCAGTCTGTCTACTACCGGAGGGGAGCAGTTCTTC
TRBJ2-3	NA	TRBV20-1	NA	CSAQQYVLAERSTDTQYF	TGCAGTGCCCAACAGTACGTACTGGCGGAGAGAAGCACAGATACGCAGTATTTT
TRBJ2-1	NA	TRBV6-5	many	CATRSGYNEQFF	TGTGCCACGAGGAGCGGATACAATGAGCAGTTCTTC
TRBJ2-2	TRBD1	TRBV27	NA	CASSYIQGPYTGELFF	TGTGCCAGCAGTTACATACAGGGGCCTTACACCGGGGAGCTGTTTTTT
TRBJ2-6	NA	TRBV4-3	many	CASSPFSSGANVLTF	TGCGCCAGCAGCCCTTTCTCTTCTGGGGCCAACGTCCTGACTTTC
TRBJ2-1	NA	TRBV7-2	many	CASSSNLLRQFF	TGTGCCAGCAGCTCCAATCTTTTACGGCAGTTCTTC
TRBJ1-5	NA	TRBV9	many	CASSDRYSNQPQHF	TGTGCCAGCAGCGACAGATATAGCAATCAGCCCCAGCATTTT
TRBJ2-4	TRBD1	TRBV12-3/TRBV12-4	once	CVSRAGTGGDIQYF	TGTGTCAGCAGGGCCGGGACAGGGGGCGACATTCAGTACTTC
TRBJ1-5	NA	TRBV7-9	many	CASSYMGPGSNQPQHF	TGTGCCAGCAGCTACATGGGGCCTGGGAGCAATCAGCCCCAGCATTTT
TRBJ2-2	NA	TRBV5-6	many	CASSWGAPGELFF	TGTGCCAGCAGCTGGGGGGCCCCCGGGGAGCTGTTTTTT
TRBJ1-5	NA	TRBV6-6	NA	CASSYPGALDNQPQHF	TGTGCCAGCAGTTACCCAGGGGCTCTCGACAATCAGCCCCAGCATTTT
TRBJ2-1	TRBD2	TRBV11-2	many	CASSPTPAGEFF	TGTGCCAGCAGCCCGACCCCGGCGGGAGAGTTCTTC
TRBJ2-3	NA	TRBV3-1	few	CASSPRAGSSQDTQYF	TGTGCCAGCAGCCCGCGGGCGGGCAGTAGTCAAGATACGCAGTATTTT
TRBJ1-1	NA	TRBV5-1	many	CASSQTQGLNTEAFF	TGCGCCAGCAGCCAAACCCAGGGTCTGAACACTGAAGCTTTCTTT
TRBJ2-7	TRBD2	TRBV7-9	NA	CASSLELAGVYEQYF	TGTGCCAGCAGCTTAGAACTAGCGGGGGTCTACGAGCAGTACTTC
TRBJ2-7	TRBD1	TRBV7-6	few	CASSLGGQATYEQYF	TGTGCCAGCAGCTTAGGGGGACAGGCGACCTACGAGCAGTACTTC
TRBJ1-1	TRBD1	TRBV30	many	CAWSVYRGLNTEAFF	TGTGCCTGGAGTGTATACAGGGGACTGAACACTGAAGCTTTCTTT
TRBJ2-7	NA	TRBV28	many	CASSLGGISEQYF	TGTGCCAGCAGTTTAGGAGGAATCTCCGAGCAGTACTTC
TRBJ2-2	NA	TRBV6-5	NA	CASSYRGPATGELFF	TGTGCCAGCAGTTACAGGGGCCCCGCCACCGGGGAGCTGTTTTTT
TRBJ2-7	NA	TRBV5-6	many	CASSRAGTAYEQYF	TGTGCCAGCAGCAGAGCCGGGACCGCCTACGAGCAGTACTTC
TRBJ2-1	NA	TRBV5-1	NA	CASSLEVGGLAYNEQFF	TGCGCCAGCAGCTTGGAGGTTGGGGGTCTAGCCTACAATGAGCAGTTCTTC
TRBJ2-2	NA	TRBV7-9	NA	CASGPTMGTGELFF	TGTGCCAGCGGTCCTACGATGGGCACCGGGGAGCTGTTTTTT
TRBJ1-3	NA	TRBV14	many	CASSQEFPLVGNTIYF	TGTGCCAGCAGCCAAGAATTCCCTCTGGTTGGAAACACCATATATTTT
TRBJ2-7	TRBD1	TRBV9	few	CASSVRTGVLYEQYF	TGTGCCAGCAGCGTAAGGACAGGGGTCCTCTACGAGCAGTACTTC
TRBJ2-3	TRBD2	TRBV6-6	many	CASSPGTSSGNTQYF	TGTGCCAGCAGTCCCGGGACTAGTAGTGGGAATACGCAGTATTTT
TRBJ1-1	TRBD1	TRBV29-1	many	CSVGEGQGAKTEAFF	TGCAGCGTTGGAGAGGGACAGGGGGCGAAAACTGAAGCTTTCTTT
TRBJ2-6	NA	TRBV10-2	many	CASSGRQNSGANVLTF	TGCGCCAGCAGTGGTCGACAGAACTCTGGGGCCAACGTCCTGACTTTC
TRBJ2-7	NA	TRBV6-5	NA	CASRRGSNEQYF	TGTGCCAGCAGAAGGGGGTCAAACGAGCAGTACTTC
TRBJ1-2	NA	TRBV12-3/TRBV12-4	NA	CASSPRGQNPNYGYTF	TGTGCCAGCAGTCCTCGAGGACAGAATCCTAACTATGGCTACACCTTC
TRBJ2-7	TRBD1	TRBV28	NA	CASKIIGQAYEQYF	TGTGCCAGCAAAATTATAGGACAGGCCTACGAGCAGTACTTC
TRBJ1-2	TRBD1	TRBV29-1	many	CSVEDIFGQGAKANYGYTF	TGCAGCGTTGAAGATATTTTCGGACAGGGGGCTAAAGCTAACTATGGCTACACCTTC